A selection of T cell receptor beta chains follows, all from one sample in a study of immune evolution from preneoplasia to lung adenocarcinoma. Assay: immunoSEQ multiplex PCR; the TCRdb copy retains only in-frame clones and omits some. In the table there are about 5,200 clones, over 60% of which are singletons. Source material: FFPE normal lung tissue adjacent to the tumor. The receptors were gathered from a person between 55 and 70 years old with lung adenocarcinoma. Each CDR3 is given with its conserved first and last residue. Size is stated for part of the rows, as once, few or many counts, or as a class when the clone is expanded.

TRBV21-1	once	TRBJ1-2	CASSKMPGQHNYGYTF
TRBV4-2	NA	TRBJ2-3	CASSQGEANADTQYF
TRBV9	NA	TRBJ2-1	CASGTGGLGYNEQFF
TRBV11-2	NA	TRBJ2-7	CASSLVASGEQYF
TRBV4-1	NA	TRBJ1-1	CASSQEFRGQGRRNTEAFF
TRBV4-1	NA	TRBJ2-5	CASSHPDRAQETQYF
TRBV4-1	NA	TRBJ2-1	CASSQVPYFMADSSYNEQFF
TRBV7-8	few	TRBJ1-2	CASSSGQGNYGYTF
TRBV10-2	NA	TRBJ2-3	CASTGRGADTQYF
TRBV2	NA	TRBJ2-1	CASSGIVIYEQFF
TRBV5-4	once	TRBJ2-5	CASSLDGGGQKTQYF
TRBV14	NA	TRBJ2-3	CASSSRGTQYF
TRBV11-2	NA	TRBJ2-7	CASSSPNALEQYF
TRBV9	NA	TRBJ2-5	CASSVGSSGGSSETQYF
TRBV21-1	NA	TRBJ1-6	CASSRQGNSPLHF
TRBV9	NA	TRBJ2-5	CASSASGTGAETQYF
TRBV14	medium-sized	TRBJ2-1	CASSQARAQFF
TRBV4-1	NA	TRBJ2-5	CASSQEDREETQYF
TRBV27	once	TRBJ2-3	CASSLLGGATDTQYF
TRBV4-1	once	TRBJ2-1	CASSPNKVGDNEQFF
TRBV6-5	NA	TRBJ2-7	CASSVRDRDYEQYF
TRBV5-1	NA	TRBJ2-5	CASSSTGAETQYF
TRBV10-3	NA	TRBJ2-7	CAINRGGAEQYF
TRBV5-4	NA	TRBJ2-2	CASSLGEGAGELFF
TRBV19	NA	TRBJ2-3	CASSPLPGTDTQYF
TRBV25-1	NA	TRBJ2-7	CASSEFGGSYEQYF
TRBV18	NA	TRBJ2-5	CASSPPNSGTSGFSTQYF
TRBV7-9	NA	TRBJ1-2	CASSVSGAFNYGYTF
TRBV5-1	few	TRBJ1-4	CASSRRRVEEDEKLFF
TRBV28	few	TRBJ1-2	CASSTNYGYTF
TRBV6-5	NA	TRBJ2-7	CASSYMLNSYEQYF
TRBV2	NA	TRBJ1-1	CASDTHTEAFF
TRBV7-8	NA	TRBJ2-5	CASSSGTRTTETQYF
TRBV19	NA	TRBJ2-1	CASCWGRGNEQFF
TRBV19	NA	TRBJ2-7	CASSKKRAGRSSYEQYF
TRBV6-4	NA	TRBJ2-2	CASSDSPGGGETGELFF
TRBV14	few	TRBJ1-1	CASSQGAGTEAFF
TRBV5-4	NA	TRBJ1-4	CASSSGYANEKLFF
TRBV6-1	few	TRBJ1-3	CASSEWTGNTIYF
TRBV7-6	NA	TRBJ2-7	CASSSRGSGSGASYEQYF
TRBV11-2	once	TRBJ2-4	CASQGLAQNIQYF
TRBV7-8	NA	TRBJ1-5	CASSFWDSENQPQHF
TRBV7-9	NA	TRBJ2-7	CASSSGLDLDEQYF
TRBV14	NA	TRBJ2-7	CASRDGTGVSYEQYF
TRBV18	few	TRBJ2-3	CASSPNPGGGATDTQYF
TRBV7-3	NA	TRBJ2-7	CASSLQGVHGDEQYF
TRBV28	NA	TRBJ2-7	CASSLGRQQTYEQYF
TRBV9	once	TRBJ1-2	CASSLSSAPNYGYTF
TRBV4-1	NA	TRBJ2-7	CASSQANLRVFGYEQYF
TRBV6-4	NA	TRBJ1-1	CASSDWEGKPPEKDLYTEAFF